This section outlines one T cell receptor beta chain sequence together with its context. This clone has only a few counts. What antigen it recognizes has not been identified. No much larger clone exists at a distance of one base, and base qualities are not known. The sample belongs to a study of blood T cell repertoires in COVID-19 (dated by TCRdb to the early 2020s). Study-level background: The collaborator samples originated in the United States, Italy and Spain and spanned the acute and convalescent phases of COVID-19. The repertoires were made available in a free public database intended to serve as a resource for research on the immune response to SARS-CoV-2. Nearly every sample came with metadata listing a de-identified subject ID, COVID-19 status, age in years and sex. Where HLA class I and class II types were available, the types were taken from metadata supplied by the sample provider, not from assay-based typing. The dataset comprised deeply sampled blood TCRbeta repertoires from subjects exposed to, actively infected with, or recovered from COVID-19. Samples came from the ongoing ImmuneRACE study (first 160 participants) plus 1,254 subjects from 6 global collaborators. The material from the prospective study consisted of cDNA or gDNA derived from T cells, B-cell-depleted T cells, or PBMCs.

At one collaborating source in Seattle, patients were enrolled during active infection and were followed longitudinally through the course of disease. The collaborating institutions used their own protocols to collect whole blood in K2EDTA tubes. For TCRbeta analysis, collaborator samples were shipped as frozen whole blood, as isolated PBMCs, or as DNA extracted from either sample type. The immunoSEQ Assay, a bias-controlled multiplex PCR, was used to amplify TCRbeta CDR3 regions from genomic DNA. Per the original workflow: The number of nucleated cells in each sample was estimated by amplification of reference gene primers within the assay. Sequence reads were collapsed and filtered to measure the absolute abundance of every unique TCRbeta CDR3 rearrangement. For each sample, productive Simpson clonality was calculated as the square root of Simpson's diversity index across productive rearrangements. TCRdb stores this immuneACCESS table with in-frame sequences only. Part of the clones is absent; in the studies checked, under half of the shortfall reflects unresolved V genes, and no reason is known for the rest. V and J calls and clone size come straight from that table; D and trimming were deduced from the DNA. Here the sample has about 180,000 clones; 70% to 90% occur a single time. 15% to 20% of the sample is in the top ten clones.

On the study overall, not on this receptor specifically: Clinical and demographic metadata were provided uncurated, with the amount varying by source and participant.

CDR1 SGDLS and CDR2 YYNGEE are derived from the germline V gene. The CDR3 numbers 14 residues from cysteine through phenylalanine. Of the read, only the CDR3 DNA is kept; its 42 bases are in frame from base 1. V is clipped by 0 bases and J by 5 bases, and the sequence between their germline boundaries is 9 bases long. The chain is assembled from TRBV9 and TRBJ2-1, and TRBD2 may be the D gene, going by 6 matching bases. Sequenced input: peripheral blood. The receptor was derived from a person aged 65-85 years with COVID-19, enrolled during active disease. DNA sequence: TGTGCCAGCAGCGTAGTTTGGGGGGACAATGAGCAGTTCTTC. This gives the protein CASSVVWGDNEQFF.